This T cell receptor beta chain was sequenced for a study of shared clonotypes between healthy human individuals (dated by TCRdb to the early 2020s). Context from the whole study: The cohort included three men and a couple of women between 18 and 49 years of age. For each donor, CD4 naive and CD4 memory were each run on three plates, CD8 naive on two plates, and CD8 memory on one plate. The study deeply sequenced blood TCR repertoires of five healthy adults to estimate repertoire size and the extent of clonotype sharing between individuals. To increase sequencing depth and limit assay-specific biases, different laboratories used diverse techniques to prepare libraries and sequence TCR repertoires. Leukapheresis yielded between about 0.85 and 9 billion PBMCs per donor. General study outcomes and caveats: Sampling was restricted to blood, and TCR repertoires in tissues likely differ from the TCR repertoires found in blood. Sharing across four donors was observed for around 5% of naive CD4, about 4% of naive CD8, over 2% of memory CD4, and 0.4% of memory CD8 clonotypes. The small number of donors limited the genetic and exposure-history diversity represented. Compared with non-shared clonotypes, the clonotypes found in all four sorted-subset donors had higher generation probabilities. Incomplete sequencing was indicated by rarefaction of sorted-subset datasets, despite the large sequencing depth. Naive subsets generally had larger estimated clonotype richness than memory subsets did. Based on pairwise subsampling, the degree of clonotype sharing among donors was expected to be affected by sequencing depth.

Using the deep immunoSEQ assay, TCR CDR3 regions were amplified from genomic DNA by multiplex PCR. Genomic DNA extracted from each cell subset was distributed evenly over all wells of several immunoSEQ 96-well plates, and each plate served as one replicate. Each replicate PCR for sorted subsets received around 210 ng genomic DNA, equal to about 30,000 T cell genomes. The purified libraries were quantified using a Qubit 3.0 fluorometer, sized with a Bioanalyzer 2100, and then quantified again using the KAPA Library Quantification kit. Each immunoSEQ 96-well plate was sequenced on its own single-read 150-cycle Illumina NextSeq 550 flow cell. As for how the authors treated the data: The immunoSEQ output contained only junctional sequences without quality scores, so filtering could not match that applied to full-length reads. Sequences were annotated with PyIR, a Python wrapper for IgBLAST v1.9, and V/J genes and CDR3 were assigned using IMGT germline references. Any read was removed if the V/J assignment was weak (E-value above 1e-6), the CDR3 was missing, or the read contained stop codons, out-of-frame junctions, or ambiguous translated residues. V3J clonotypes were defined by identical inferred V gene, J gene, and CDR3 amino acid sequence. To compute the percentage overlap between repertoires, the number of shared unique clonotypes was divided by the size of the smaller repertoire. Richness of each repertoire was evaluated using RTK rarefaction, the Chao1 estimator, and Recon v2.1 estimates of unobserved clonotypes. Generation probabilities were computed with OLGA for all TCRbeta clonotypes obtained by the gDNA method from a handful of donors. The source is immuneACCESS, and TCRdb retained only in-frame sequences with V and J called. Part of the clones is not carried over; for the studies checked, unresolved V genes explain less than half of this, and the remainder is unexplained. D and trimming come from the DNA, and the V and J calls and clone size come from that table. The sample table holds 1,100,000 or so clones, of which around 82% were seen once. Roughly 0.56% of the sample lies in the top ten.

A note on this clone: Its binding antigen is unknown. Base qualities are not recorded, but no much larger clone differs from it by a single base.

Donors were healthy HIV-negative adults with no recently reported acute infections or vaccinations. Every donor was a Caucasian adult living in Nashville, Tennessee, USA. CD4+ T cells were enriched through magnetic negative selection, after which naive cells were positively selected on CD45RA and the remaining negative fraction served as the memory subset. Blood was collected by leukapheresis, and PBMCs were isolated by Ficoll-Histopaque density gradient centrifugation and then cryopreserved in liquid nitrogen vapor phase. Analytical flow cytometry was used to check the purity and quantity of every magnetically sorted T cell population. Each sorted fraction had its genomic DNA isolated and then quantified by UV absorbance on a Nanodrop 2000c. The TCR comes from a man between 18 and 29 years old in good health. Some clones in this sample may be carry-over from other donors' samples. Sequencing input: memory CD4+ T cells from PBMCs. In the paper's terms, the cell subset or site label means: CD45RA-negative fraction.

The CDR3 region reads CSVLGRMNTEAFF. The DNA sequence is TGCAGCGTCTTAGGGAGGATGAACACTGAAGCTTTCTTT. Recombination connected TRBV29-1 to TRBJ1-1, with the D gene not clear enough to name. CDR1 SQVTM and CDR2 ANQGSEA are derived from the germline V gene. A distance of 11 bases separates the germline ends of V and J, which lose 6 bases and 0 bases respectively. Spanning cysteine to phenylalanine, the CDR3 consists of 13 amino acids. Only the CDR3 region is kept as DNA, spanning 39 bases read in frame from base 1.